Presented here are 3 T cell receptor beta chains from one specimen sequenced in a study of graft-versus-host responses after intestinal transplantation. The table came from immunoSEQ multiplex PCR; TCRdb's copy has only in-frame clones and leaves some out. The repertoire consists of 15,000 or so clones, with approximately 30% occurring once and the leading ten covering about 3.5%. Sequenced material: alloreactive CD4+ T cells from a mixed lymphocyte reaction culture, taken before intestinal transplant. Subset here: CFSE-low proliferating T cells sorted from roughly 6-day pre-transplant mixed lymphocyte reaction (GvH or HvG direction). The receptors originated from a human patient who received an intestinal transplant.

This chain connects TRBV14 to TRBJ2-3; the D gene is possibly TRBD1 (5 bases). CDR3 length: 17 residues. V was cut by 1 base and J by 0 bases, with 14 bases left in between. Germline CDR1 reads SGHDN; CDR2 reads FVKESK. This chain's CDR3 is CASSQAKDRPSTDTQYF. The DNA for the CDR3 is TGTGCCAGCAGCCAAGCTAAAGACAGACCTAGCACAGATACGCAGTATTTT.

This CDR3 is CASSLVVGGAPGEQFF. CDR3 bases: TGTGCCAGCAGCTTAGTAGTAGGGGGCGCGCCCGGGGAGCAGTTCTTC. The chain carries TRBV11-3 and TRBJ2-1, with 7 bases matching TRBD1. The V gene end was trimmed by 1 base and the J gene end by 10 bases; junction bases not matched to a gene: 13. The CDR3 has 16 amino acids. Per germline, CDR1 SGHNT and CDR2 YENEEA.

This clone was counted only a few times. The gene calls are TRBV28 and TRBJ1-2, with TRBD1 matching 9 bases. Germline CDR1 reads MDHEN; CDR2 reads SYDVKM. J was trimmed by 3 bases and V by 6 bases; bases with no gene match: 5. The CDR3 runs 14 residues. The CDR3 coding sequence is TGTGCCAGCAGGCTATGGGACAGGGACTATGGCTACACCTTC. This codes for CASRLWDRDYGYTF.